Below, 16 T cell receptor beta chains from the same sample are listed, as sequenced in a study of blood T cell repertoires in COVID-19. The table came from immunoSEQ multiplex PCR; TCRdb's copy has only in-frame clones and leaves some out. The sample consists of roughly 60,000 clones, almost 85% of them appearing once. The sequenced sample consisted of peripheral blood. All receptors derive from a man in his sixties with acute or convalescent COVID-19.

The V gene is TRBV4-1, the J gene TRBJ1-1, with TRBD1 matching over 9 bases. Germline V lookup: CDR1 MGHRA, CDR2 YSYEKL. The CDR3 length is 14 residues. With V trimmed by 4 bases and J by 4 bases, 4 bases remained unmatched. The CDR3 DNA sequence: TGCGCCAGCAGCCCGGGACAGGGAGGCACTGAAGCTTTCTTT. Amino acids: CASSPGQGGTEAFF.

The chain carries TRBV21-1 and TRBJ1-5; TRBD1 is taken as the D call from the table, unchecked against the DNA. TRBV21-1 is a pseudogene. This CDR3 is built from 20 residues. DNA for the CDR3: TGTGCCAGCGCCCTCAGGCCCTTCCGCTCCTTAGGGGCTAGCAATCAGCCCCAGCATTTT. Translating it yields CASALRPFRSLGASNQPQHF.

Only a few counts were recorded for this clone. The rearrangement joins TRBV2 to TRBJ2-2; 13 nucleotides line up with TRBD2. The CDR3 has 15 amino acids. V was pared by 7 bases and J by 4 bases, with 3 bases of the junction left unmatched. Per germline, CDR1 SNHLY and CDR2 FYNNEI. DNA for the CDR3: TGTGCCAGCACTGGGACTAGCGGGGTCACCGGGGAGCTGTTTTTT. This encodes CASTGTSGVTGELFF.

This clone occurred a few times. The V and J genes are TRBV5-6 and TRBJ1-1, with unresolved D. From germline, CDR1 is SGHDT and CDR2 YYEEEE. V shed 0 bases and J shed 0 bases, with 9 bases lying between them. The CDR3 has 15 residues. The CDR3 DNA follows: TGTGCCAGCAGCTTGGCAGGCAGTTTGAACACTGAAGCTTTCTTT. Translation gives CASSLAGSLNTEAFF.

This clone was seen a few times. The chain employs TRBV12-3 or TRBV12-4 and TRBJ1-5, with no clear D. Trimming took 5 bases from V and 9 from J, leaving 14 bases between them. The CDR3 spans 13 residues. The CDR3 protein is CASSPNLGWPQHF. CDR3 DNA: TGTGCCAGCAGTCCGAATCTAGGATGGCCCCAGCATTTT.

This chain links TRBV2 with TRBJ1-2; the D is unclear. The CDR3 spans 12 residues. V dropped 3 bases and J dropped 3 bases, with 5 bases sitting between them. The germline gives CDR1 SNHLY, CDR2 FYNNEI. The CDR3 is CASSDEDYGYTF. CDR3 coding DNA: TGTGCCAGCAGTGATGAGGACTATGGCTACACCTTC.

The rearrangement uses TRBV6-5 and TRBJ1-1; D call uncertain. The CDR3 loop spans 13 amino acids. Per the germline V gene, CDR1 is MNHEY and CDR2 is SVGAGI. The V and J ends lost 6 bases and 5 bases respectively, with 13 bases between them. In nucleotides, the CDR3 is TGTGCCAGCAGGTCCCTCTCGAGTACTGAAGCTTTCTTT. Its translation is CASRSLSSTEAFF.

This clone was observed once. The chain uses TRBV7-2 and TRBJ2-7; 8 nucleotides align to TRBD1. V lost 1 base, J lost 5 bases, and 7 bases stayed unmatched. The germline gives CDR1 SGHTA, CDR2 FQGNSA. There are 15 residues in the CDR3. CDR3 residues: CASSLGGSGGHEQYF. Written as DNA, the CDR3 is TGTGCCAGCAGCTTAGGGGGGTCAGGGGGCCACGAGCAGTACTTC.

This clone appeared a single time. The V gene is TRBV10-3, the J gene TRBJ1-2, with 8 bases matching TRBD1. The trim removed 6 bases at V and 8 bases at J, leaving 5 bases unmatched. The CDR3 covers 12 residues. Germline CDR1 ENHRY, CDR2 SYGVKD. The CDR3 coding sequence is TGTGCCATCAGCTTAGACAGGGGCGGCTACACCTTC. Amino acid sequence: CAISLDRGGYTF.

The rearrangement uses TRBV5-5 and TRBJ2-2, with D perhaps matching TRBD1 (5 bases). The CDR3 sequence is 15 residues long. Looked up from germline, CDR1 is SGHKS and CDR2 is YYEKEE (reference sequence). Trimming stripped 3 bases from V and 8 bases from J, with 17 bases between. CDR3 amino acids: CASSSAAGLLGELFF. CDR3 sequence (DNA): TGTGCCAGCAGCTCCGCGGCAGGGCTACTGGGGGAGCTGTTTTTT.

This chain uses TRBV7-9 with TRBJ1-3; weak D call: TRBD1 (6 bases). The V end lost 1 base, the J end lost 0 bases, and 13 bases lay between the germline ends. Germline lookup yields CDR1 SEHNR and CDR2 FQNEAQ (reference sequence). CDR3 length: 17 residues. The CDR3 sequence: CASSLVLWTDSGNTIYF. For the CDR3, the DNA is TGTGCCAGCAGCTTAGTTTTATGGACAGACTCTGGAAACACCATATATTTT.

The chain employs TRBV14 and TRBJ2-1; no clear D gene. The V and J ends lost 4 bases and 9 bases respectively, with 10 bases between them. The CDR3 covers 12 residues. The germline V gene has CDR1 SGHDN and CDR2 FVKESK. In nucleotides, the CDR3 is TGTGCCAGCAGCCGTTCTAGGATTGAGCAGTTCTTC. This codes for CASSRSRIEQFF.

There are a few counts of this clone. This sequence joins TRBV7-2 and TRBJ1-6; D is unclear. This CDR3 spans 17 amino acids. Per the germline V gene, CDR1 is SGHTA and CDR2 is FQGNSA. Trimming removed 2 bases from V and 7 bases from J, with 18 bases in between. The CDR3 loop is CASSLRPRGPANSPLHF. In DNA, the CDR3 is TGTGCCAGCAGCTTACGCCCCCGAGGGCCTGCAAATTCACCCCTCCACTTT.

The V and J genes are TRBV7-2 and TRBJ2-4; D may be TRBD2 (6 bases). CDR1 is SGHTA, CDR2 FQGNSA, per germline. The V end lost 0 bases, the J end lost 6 bases, and 12 bases lay between the germline ends. The CDR3 runs to 15 residues. The CDR3 DNA follows: TGTGCCAGCAGCTTAGCCCTGGGCGGGGTAAACATTCAGTACTTC. As protein: CASSLALGGVNIQYF.

This clone has a count of ten or more. The DNA for the CDR3 is TGTGCCAGCAGCCCCAGTAAGATTCCCTCCTACGAGCAGTACTTC. Translated, it gives CASSPSKIPSYEQYF. This chain links TRBV2 with TRBJ2-7; D unresolved. V was cut by 6 bases and J by 0 bases, with 15 bases left in between. This CDR3 is built from 15 residues. Per the germline V gene, CDR1 is SNHLY and CDR2 is FYNNEI.

A single count supports this clone. The chain carries TRBV10-3 and TRBJ2-3, with 7 bases fitting TRBD1. The CDR3 is 16 residues long. The germline CDR1 and CDR2 sequences are ENHRY and SYGVKD. Trimming removed 4 bases from V and 5 bases from J; junction bases left unmatched: 12. The CDR3, as DNA: TGTGCCATCAGTGGGGGTGACAGGGATGGGGGAGATACGCAGTATTTT. This translates into CAISGGDRDGGDTQYF.